In this sample, the clone carrying this T cell receptor (beta chain) turned up once. Its antigen is currently unknown. Libraries were prepared by immunoSEQ multiplex PCR; TCRdb keeps only in-frame clonotypes and omits some of them. The sample records roughly 120,000 clones, 85% to 95% being singletons. These data come from a study of T cell responses to AZD1222 COVID-19 vaccine. Study context: Pooled together were second doses at about 4 or about 12 weeks. Study observations and caveats: The donor group comprised mostly white British people and more females; the analysis possibly underestimated clonal diversity. Rises in breadth and depth of Spike-specific TCRs came after two AZD1222 doses. All repertoire sampling was performed exclusively after the peak T cell response.

This CDR3 comprises 14 residues. From germline, CDR1 is SGDLS and CDR2 YYNGEE. V was clipped by 0 bases and J by 6 bases; unmatched bases: 5. This specimen consisted of peripheral blood, obtained on day 0 of AZD1222 vaccination. This TCR was sampled from an adult in good health. The genes are TRBV9 and TRBJ2-7, with TRBD1 identical over 8 bases. CDR3 sequence (DNA): TGTGCCAGCAGCGTAGAGGGCAGGGGGCGCGAGCAGTACTTC. Protein: CASSVEGRGREQYF.